This T cell receptor beta chain originates from a study of blood T cell repertoires in COVID-19. Per the authors' pipeline: Reference gene primer amplification gave estimated nucleated cell counts. TCRdb's copy holds only in-frame clones and misses some; the assay was immunoSEQ multiplex PCR. V and J calls and clone size are given by that table; D and trimming were obtained from the DNA. Here the sample spans some 320,000 clones, 90% to 95% being singletons. CDR1 and CDR2 (germline): SGHRS, YFSETQ. V was pared by 4 bases and J by 4 bases, with 22 bases of the junction left unmatched. CDR3 length equals 20 residues. Exposed participants came across a COVID-19 case within 2 weeks before study entry.

The sequence came from a woman in her 30s who had been exposed to COVID-19. The sample consisted of PBMCs or T cells enriched from blood (not recorded which). The rearrangement links TRBV5-1 to TRBJ2-7, with 11 bases fitting TRBD2. The CDR3 reads CASSHSPRVAGGPGFYEQYF. The CDR3, as DNA: TGCGCCAGCAGCCACAGCCCCCGAGTAGCGGGGGGGCCGGGGTTTTACGAGCAGTACTTC.